These 23 T cell receptor beta chains were sequenced from one sample in a study of OX40 agonist ivuxolimab in advanced cancers. The data were produced by immunoSEQ multiplex PCR, yet TCRdb's version contains in-frame clones alone and is incomplete. The sample records tens of thousands of clones, about three quarters being singletons. Source: CD4+ or CD8+ T cells sorted from blood, taken in a trial of the OX40 agonist ivuxolimab. The receptors were sampled from an adult with an advanced solid tumor such as melanoma, head and neck, liver or kidney cancer.

The genes are TRBV19 and TRBJ2-5, with 7 bases that match TRBD2. Germline loops: CDR1 LNHDA, CDR2 SQIVND (reference sequence). The junction had 7 bases not matched to a gene; V was cut back by 7 bases and J by 2 bases. The CDR3 runs to 14 residues. The CDR3 sequence is CASTSAGEQETQYF. Written as DNA, the CDR3 is TGTGCCAGTACCTCGGCGGGGGAGCAAGAGACCCAGTACTTC.

The chain links TRBV5-1 to TRBJ1-2; D gene ambiguous. The CDR3 contains 14 residues. Trimming cost V 4 bases and J 8 bases, with 18 bases left between them. In germline, CDR1 is SGHRS, CDR2 YFSETQ. Here the CDR3 DNA reads TGCGCCAGCAGCAGGGATGGAGGGCTGAAGGGCTACACCTTC. It translates to CASSRDGGLKGYTF.

V and J are TRBV18 and TRBJ2-7; 10 bases line up with TRBD1. Germline loops: CDR1 KGHSH, CDR2 LQKENI. Unmatched junction bases numbered 12, after V lost 3 bases and J lost 1 base. The CDR3 spans 18 residues. The CDR3 spells CASSPYDRGRSVSYEQYF. DNA of the CDR3: TGTGCCAGCTCACCTTACGACAGGGGGCGAAGTGTATCCTACGAGCAGTACTTC.

There are a few counts of this clone. The DNA for the CDR3 is TGTGCCAGTAAGAGGGGACAGGACGGCGGGGAGCTGTTTTTT. Protein product: CASKRGQDGGELFF. The chain combines TRBV19 with TRBJ2-2, with 8 positions matching TRBD1. The trim removed 7 bases at V and 7 bases at J, leaving 8 bases unmatched. The V gene's germline CDR1 is LNHDA and CDR2 SQIVND (reference sequence). The CDR3 is 14 amino acids.

The chain couples TRBV4-1 to TRBJ1-4; perhaps TRBD1 as D (6 bases). Germline CDR1 MGHRA, CDR2 YSYEKL. The ends were cut back, 1 base at V and 7 bases at J, with 13 bases in the middle. The CDR3 loop spans 15 amino acids. In DNA form, the CDR3 reads TGCGCCAGCAGCCAAGTCGACAGGCTGGGTGAAAAACTGTTTTTT. It specifies CASSQVDRLGEKLFF.

In its sample, this clone was seen a few times. The V and J genes are TRBV6-1 and TRBJ1-2, with a weak D call TRBD1 (5 bases). CDR1 is MNHNS, CDR2 SASEGT, per germline. V was pared by 3 bases and J by 9 bases, with 11 bases between. CDR3 length equals 12 residues. The CDR3 sequence is CASSDVGRSYTF. The CDR3 DNA sequence: TGTGCCAGCAGTGACGTGGGGCGGAGCTACACCTTC.

V and J are TRBV2 and TRBJ2-3; tentative D call: TRBD2 (5 bases). The V gene lost 6 bases and the J gene lost 4 bases, with 14 bases spanning the gap. This CDR3 contains 14 residues. Germline assignment: CDR1 SNHLY and CDR2 FYNNEI. The CDR3 sequence: CASRGPRGPDTQYF. The CDR3 DNA is TGTGCCAGCAGAGGGCCCCGGGGTCCAGATACGCAGTATTTT.

J is TRBJ2-1 and V is TRBV4-1; 9 bases line up with TRBD2. Per the germline V gene, CDR1 is MGHRA and CDR2 is YSYEKL. Germline trimming cut 0 bases from V and 4 bases from J; bases unmatched to any gene: 7. CDR3 length: 17 residues. The CDR3 sequence is CASSQESVSGGYNEQFF. DNA for the CDR3: TGCGCCAGCAGCCAAGAGTCGGTTAGCGGGGGTTACAATGAGCAGTTCTTC.

In this sample, this clone turned up a few times. V usage is TRBV4-2 and J usage is TRBJ1-1; D ambiguous. Per the germline V gene, CDR1 is LGHNA and CDR2 is YNFKEQ. Trimming took off 4 bases at V and 4 bases at J, with 13 bases between the two ends. This CDR3 contains 14 residues. This CDR3 reads CASSPDPGATEAFF. CDR3 sequence (DNA): TGTGCCAGCAGCCCCGACCCTGGAGCCACTGAAGCTTTCTTT.

The rearrangement uses TRBV27 and TRBJ2-7; 10 positions match TRBD1. V gave up 4 bases and J gave up 4 bases; unmatched junction bases: 4. This CDR3 contains 14 residues. Per germline, CDR1 MNHEY and CDR2 SMNVEV (reference sequence). The CDR3 loop reads CASSSWDRGYEQYF. CDR3 coding DNA: TGTGCCAGCAGTTCCTGGGACAGGGGATACGAGCAGTACTTC.

The rearrangement links TRBV6-1 to TRBJ1-1; 9 bases fit TRBD1. The CDR3 is 14 amino acids. V gave up 2 bases and J gave up 5 bases; unmatched junction bases: 3. Germline CDR1 reads MNHNS; CDR2 reads SASEGT. This CDR3 reads CASSEYRGQTEAFF. The CDR3 region has the DNA TGTGCCAGCAGTGAATACAGGGGGCAGACTGAAGCTTTCTTT.

The rearrangement uses TRBV6-1 and TRBJ1-5; D may be TRBD1 (6 bases). V gave up 6 bases and J gave up 3 bases, with 9 bases separating them. Germline loops: CDR1 MNHNS, CDR2 SASEGT. The CDR3 sequence is 13 residues long. The CDR3 reads CASSGQYNQPQHF. In DNA, the CDR3 is TGTGCCAGCAGCGGACAGTACAATCAGCCCCAGCATTTT.

The gene calls are TRBV29-1 and TRBJ1-5; D is undetermined. The V end was cut by 5 bases, the J end by 0 bases, with 8 bases between. CDR1 SQVTM and CDR2 ANQGSEA come from the germline V gene. There are 13 residues in the CDR3. CDR3 residues: CSVREGSNQPQHF. The CDR3, as DNA: TGCAGCGTTCGTGAGGGTAGCAATCAGCCCCAGCATTTT.

The chain recombines TRBV6-1 with TRBJ1-6, with D unresolved. The germline V gene encodes CDR1 MNHNS and CDR2 SASEGT. This CDR3 has 16 amino acids. Trimming left V 1 base short and J 6 bases short, with 13 bases between. As DNA, the CDR3 is TGTGCCAGCAGTGAAGGAAACCCGGGGATTAATTCACCCCTCCACTTT. Its protein product is CASSEGNPGINSPLHF.

The CDR3 sequence: CASSKGHLNTEAFF. The CDR3 DNA is TGTGCCAGTAGTAAGGGACACCTTAACACTGAAGCTTTCTTT. The J gene is TRBJ1-1, the V gene TRBV19; maybe TRBD1 (6 bases). With 4 bases removed from V and 2 bases from J, the gap between germline ends came to 11 bases. Germline CDR1 and CDR2: LNHDA and SQIVND (reference sequence). There are 14 residues in the CDR3.

The chain links TRBV6-5 to TRBJ1-2; D call uncertain. With 0 bases removed from V and 0 bases from J, the gap between germline ends came to 8 bases. CDR3 size: 15 residues. The germline V gene encodes CDR1 MNHEY and CDR2 SVGAGI. The CDR3 coding sequence is TGTGCCAGCAGTTACTCGCACAGCCCTAACTATGGCTACACCTTC. Amino acid sequence: CASSYSHSPNYGYTF.

This clone was picked up a small number of times. The chain uses TRBV5-1 and TRBJ2-5; maybe TRBD2 (6 bases). V shed 7 bases and J shed 4 bases, with 14 bases lying between them. The CDR3 contains 13 residues. The germline V gene encodes CDR1 SGHRS and CDR2 YFSETQ. CDR3 nucleotide sequence: TGCGCCAGCTTTCTAAGGGGAGGAGAGACCCAGTACTTC. Protein: CASFLRGGETQYF.

As DNA, the CDR3 is TGTGCCAGCAGCCCCGGACTAGTCGGCTACGAGCAGTACTTC. Encoded protein: CASSPGLVGYEQYF. The J gene is TRBJ2-7, the V gene TRBV9; 7 nucleotides line up with TRBD2. V dropped 4 bases and J dropped 3; count of bases not matched to a gene: 7. From germline, CDR1 is SGDLS and CDR2 YYNGEE. The CDR3 has 14 residues.

This clone was picked up a small number of times. The rearrangement joins TRBV29-1 to TRBJ2-3; D is tentatively TRBD1 or TRBD2 (6 bases each). The germline gives CDR1 SQVTM, CDR2 ANQGSEA. The CDR3 covers 15 residues. Trimming left V 7 bases short and J 1 base short, with 18 bases between. The CDR3 is CSGGTRVLGTDTQYF. For the CDR3, the DNA is TGCAGCGGCGGGACAAGGGTTTTAGGCACAGATACGCAGTATTTT.

The genes are TRBV7-3 and TRBJ2-2; D uncertain. This CDR3 has 14 amino acids. V was trimmed by 11 bases and J by 0 bases, leaving 13 bases between them. Germline assignment: CDR1 SGHTA and CDR2 FQGTGA. The CDR3 region is CASEDGTNTGELFF. CDR3 in DNA: TGTGCCTCCGAGGACGGAACGAACACCGGGGAGCTGTTTTTT.

The rearrangement uses TRBV28 and TRBJ1-3; 7 positions agree with TRBD1. J was trimmed by 10 bases and V by 4 bases; bases with no gene match: 10. Germline CDR1 reads MDHEN; CDR2 reads SYDVKM. The CDR3 runs 14 residues. Written as DNA, the CDR3 is TGTGCCAGCAGTTCGCTAGACAGGGCCGGAACCATATATTTT. Protein sequence: CASSSLDRAGTIYF.

CDR3: CASKLAVGSYEQYF. CDR3 DNA: TGTGCCAGTAAACTAGCGGTAGGCTCCTACGAGCAGTACTTC. The genes are TRBV19 and TRBJ2-7; 8 nucleotides match TRBD2. The CDR3 has 14 residues. The ends lost 7 bases at V and 0 bases at J; junction bases unmatched: 5. In germline, CDR1 is LNHDA, CDR2 SQIVND (reference sequence).

The CDR3 sequence is CAWSLGTGRQPQHF. CDR3 coding DNA: TGTGCCTGGAGTCTCGGGACAGGGCGGCAGCCCCAGCATTTT. V gene TRBV30 combines with J gene TRBJ1-5; 9 nucleotides align to TRBD1. Trimming took 2 bases from V and 7 from J; bases not matched to a gene: 6. The CDR3 length is 14 residues. The germline V gene encodes CDR1 GTSNPN and CDR2 SVGIG (reference sequence).